These 27 T cell receptor beta chains came from one sample sequenced in a study of vaccination effects on CD4 cells after COVID-19. For these receptors, no antigen is known. Assay: immunoSEQ multiplex PCR; the TCRdb copy retains only in-frame clones and omits some. This table holds approximately 47,000 clones, about three quarters found once. CD4+ T cell isolation took place after less than 13 days of culture. The sequenced sample was CD4+ T cells from PBMCs cultured without peptide, obtained before COVID-19 vaccination. Every receptor here comes from a human donor who had a prior SARS-CoV-2 infection.

This clone appeared a few times. The chain recombines TRBV5-1 with TRBJ2-3; 12 bases line up with TRBD2. After removal of 2 bases from V and 2 bases from J, the junction contained 6 bases not matched to a gene. CDR3 length equals 17 residues. Germline CDR1 is SGHRS and CDR2 is YFSETQ. CDR3 residues: CASSFPSGGAYTDTQYF. The CDR3 region has the DNA TGCGCCAGCAGCTTCCCTAGCGGGGGGGCCTACACAGATACGCAGTATTTT.

The J gene is TRBJ2-7, the V gene TRBV18, with TRBD2 matching 9 bases. V lost 1 base to trimming and J lost 4 bases; unmatched junction nucleotides: 17. Germline CDR1 reads KGHSH; CDR2 reads LQKENI. The CDR3 runs to 19 residues. CDR3 sequence reads: CASSPLVVAASGDLYEQYF. The CDR3 coding sequence is TGTGCCAGCTCACCACTGGTGGTCGCGGCTAGCGGGGATCTTTACGAGCAGTACTTC.

This clone was seen a handful of times. The rearrangement uses TRBV4-2 and TRBJ1-6; D gene ambiguous. CDR3 size: 15 residues. The germline V gene has CDR1 LGHNA and CDR2 YNFKEQ. V was cut by 3 bases and J by 3 bases, with 9 bases left in between. The CDR3 nucleotides are TGTGCCAGCAGCCAGGAGGTCCGCTATAATTCACCCCTCCACTTT. Protein product: CASSQEVRYNSPLHF.

The CDR3 bases are TGTGCCAGCAGCGTGGGCGCAACGAACACCGGGGAGCTGTTTTTT. The encoded protein is CASSVGATNTGELFF. V and J are TRBV9 and TRBJ2-2; D call uncertain. CDR1 is SGDLS and CDR2 is YYNGEE in the germline V gene. V lost 2 bases and J 0 bases, leaving 8 bases between the germline ends. The CDR3 contains 15 residues.

The genes are TRBV18 and TRBJ1-1, with a possible D match to TRBD1 (5 bases). The ends were cut back, 5 bases at V and 1 base at J, with 14 bases in the middle. The CDR3 consists of 15 residues. Germline lookup yields CDR1 KGHSH and CDR2 LQKENI. CDR3 loop: CASSFSGPPNTEAFF. The CDR3 DNA reads as TGTGCCAGCTCATTTTCGGGACCGCCGAACACTGAAGCTTTCTTT.

This clone has more than one count but fewer than ten. The chain employs TRBV30 and TRBJ1-2; no clear D gene. The germline V and J ends were trimmed by 0 bases and 2 bases, with 7 bases remaining between them. CDR3 size: 13 residues. Germline-derived CDR1 and CDR2 are GTSNPN and SVGIG (reference sequence). CDR3 protein: CAWSVSQNYGYTF. As DNA, the CDR3 is TGTGCCTGGAGTGTAAGTCAGAACTATGGCTACACCTTC.

The chain uses TRBV6-5 and TRBJ2-7, with D perhaps matching TRBD2 (5 bases). The V end was cut by 0 bases, the J end by 6 bases, with 18 bases between. Germline CDR1 MNHEY, CDR2 SVGAGI. The CDR3 sequence is 16 residues long. The CDR3 sequence is CASSYSYLWERGEQYF. CDR3 DNA: TGTGCCAGCAGTTACTCGTACTTGTGGGAGCGCGGCGAGCAGTACTTC.

This clone appeared once. V gene TRBV15 combines with J gene TRBJ2-1; maybe TRBD1 (5 bases). Trimming took 0 bases from V and 1 from J, leaving 13 bases between them. Germline V gene data show CDR1 as LNHNV and CDR2 as YYDKDF (reference sequence). The CDR3 is 17 amino acids. The CDR3 DNA follows: TGTGCCACCAGCAGAGAATCAGCAGGGTGGTCCTACAATGAGCAGTTCTTC. Its protein is CATSRESAGWSYNEQFF.

The CDR3: CATSDFGGGPRELFF. The CDR3 region has the DNA TGTGCCACCAGTGATTTCGGGGGGGGGCCTCGGGAGCTGTTTTTT. The chain employs TRBV24-1 and TRBJ2-2; 8 nucleotides line up with TRBD2. V gave up 1 base and J gave up 9 bases; unmatched junction bases: 6. This CDR3 has 15 residues. Germline CDR1 KGHDR, CDR2 SFDVKD.

The V gene is TRBV6-1, the J gene TRBJ1-2; D not resolved. V was shortened by 2 bases and J by 4 bases, with 14 bases between the two germline ends. Germline V gives CDR1 MNHNS, CDR2 SASEGT. The CDR3 is 15 amino acids. The CDR3 spells CASSERGREGYGYTF. In nucleotides, the CDR3 is TGTGCCAGCAGTGAACGAGGCAGAGAAGGCTATGGCTACACCTTC.

The genes are TRBV30 and TRBJ2-7, with TRBD1 matching over 9 bases. The CDR3 loop spans 14 amino acids. V lost 5 bases, J lost 0 bases, and 5 bases stayed unmatched. The germline CDR1 and CDR2 sequences are GTSNPN and SVGIG (reference sequence). CDR3 residues: CAWGDRAISYEQYF. The CDR3 DNA reads TGTGCCTGGGGGGACAGGGCCATCTCCTACGAGCAGTACTTC.

This rearrangement joins TRBV5-6 to TRBJ2-1; D perhaps matches TRBD1 (6 bases). The CDR3 is 16 residues long. V lost 2 bases to trimming and J lost 4 bases, with 16 bases between them. Germline-derived CDR1 and CDR2 are SGHDT and YYEEEE. The CDR3 region is CASSFVKGTFYNEQFF. CDR3 sequence (DNA): TGTGCCAGCAGCTTTGTTAAGGGGACATTTTACAATGAGCAGTTCTTC.

This chain connects TRBV19 to TRBJ2-7, with 7 nucleotides matching TRBD2. Germline values: CDR1 LNHDA, CDR2 SQIVND (reference sequence). CDR3 length equals 16 residues. The V and J ends lost 0 bases and 0 bases, in that order; junction bases with no gene match: 5. The CDR3 coding sequence is TGTGCCAGTAGTATAGATCGGCGGGGGAGCTCCTACGAGCAGTACTTC. It translates to CASSIDRRGSSYEQYF.

The chain couples TRBV7-3 to TRBJ2-5, with 7 bases lining up with TRBD1. The junction had 5 bases not matched to a gene; V was cut back by 5 bases and J by 5 bases. The CDR3 is 13 amino acids. The germline CDR1 and CDR2 sequences are SGHTA and FQGTGA. The CDR3 loop is CASSRQGRETQYF. In DNA form, the CDR3 reads TGTGCCAGCAGCAGACAGGGACGGGAGACCCAGTACTTC.

V usage is TRBV10-2 and J usage is TRBJ2-6, with no clear D. The length of the CDR3 is 13 residues. The germline CDR1 and CDR2 sequences are WSHSY and SAAADI. The V gene lost 5 bases and the J gene lost 1 base, with 3 bases spanning the gap. The CDR3 loop reads CASSSSGANVLTF. The CDR3 DNA reads as TGCGCCAGCAGTTCATCTGGGGCCAACGTCCTGACTTTC.

The chain links TRBV6-2 or TRBV6-3 to TRBJ2-7; TRBD1 matches 8 bases. Trimming at V came to 6 bases and at J to 4 bases, leaving 11 bases not matched to a gene. Germline V gene sequence: CDR1 MNHEY, CDR2 SVGEGT. CDR3 length: 15 residues. The CDR3, as DNA: TGTGCCAGCAGGTACGACAGGGGTCGGTGGTACGAGCAGTACTTC. Translating gives CASRYDRGRWYEQYF.

This sequence joins TRBV27 and TRBJ2-6; D gene ambiguous. V lost 6 bases and J 0 bases, leaving 3 bases between the germline ends. Germline lookup yields CDR1 MNHEY and CDR2 SMNVEV (reference sequence). The CDR3 totals 13 residues. The CDR3 DNA reads TGTGCCAGCAGACCCTCTGGGGCCAACGTCCTGACTTTC. This gives the protein CASRPSGANVLTF.

The V call is TRBV30, the J call TRBJ2-7, with a possible D match to TRBD1 (5 bases). Trimming took off 0 bases at V and 2 bases at J, with 11 bases between the two ends. Looked up from germline, CDR1 is GTSNPN and CDR2 is SVGIG (reference sequence). CDR3 length: 14 amino acids. Here the CDR3 reads CAWSVRGPTYEQYF. The CDR3 DNA sequence: TGTGCCTGGAGTGTAAGGGGCCCAACCTACGAGCAGTACTTC.

This chain links TRBV5-5 with TRBJ2-7; 7 bases align to TRBD1. Trimming at V came to 4 bases and at J to 0 bases, leaving 7 bases not matched to a gene. The germline V gene has CDR1 SGHKS and CDR2 YYEKEE (reference sequence). The CDR3 loop spans 15 amino acids. This chain's CDR3 is CASSIGQVTSYEQYF. Written as DNA, the CDR3 is TGTGCCAGCAGCATTGGACAGGTCACCTCCTACGAGCAGTACTTC. Full variable domain (rest looked up from reference TRBV5-5 and TRBJ2-7): DAGVTQSPTHLIKTRGQQVTLRCSPISGHKSVSWYQQVLGQGPQFIFQYYEKEERGRGNFPDRFSARQFPNYSSELNVNALLLGDSALYLCASSIGQVTSYEQYFGPGTRLTVT.

Regarding this clone: Within the sample, other DNA sequences also encode this same CDR3. The chain recombines TRBV19 with TRBJ2-3; unclear D gene. Germline loops: CDR1 LNHDA, CDR2 SQIVND (reference sequence). This CDR3 spans 11 amino acids. The V and J ends lost 4 bases and 5 bases respectively, with 4 bases between them. The DNA of the CDR3 is TGTGCCAGTAGTACTGGAGATACGCAGTATTTT. Translation: CASSTGDTQYF.

The V gene is TRBV2, the J gene TRBJ2-5, with 12 bases matching TRBD1. CDR3 length equals 16 residues. Germline V gene sequence: CDR1 SNHLY, CDR2 FYNNEI. V lost 5 bases and J lost 5; bases outside the gene matches: 9. CDR3 region: CASSRRGQGAGETQYF. CDR3 DNA sequence: TGTGCCAGCAGTCGAAGGGGACAGGGGGCGGGTGAGACCCAGTACTTC. Full variable domain (rest looked up from reference TRBV2 and TRBJ2-5): EPEVTQTPSHQVTQMGQEVILRCVPISNHLYFYWYRQILGQKVEFLVSFYNNEISEKSEIFDDQFSVERPDGSNFTLKIRSTKLEDSAMYFCASSRRGQGAGETQYFGPGTRLLVL.

J is TRBJ1-4 and V is TRBV7-6; TRBD1 agrees at 9 bases. J gave up 10 bases and V 5 bases, and 8 bases lay outside the gene matches. The CDR3 totals 14 residues. In germline, CDR1 is SGHVS, CDR2 FNYEAQ. The CDR3 region is CASSLDRGVGKLFF. Here the CDR3 DNA reads TGTGCCAGCAGCCTAGACAGGGGGGTCGGAAAACTGTTTTTT.

This clone was observed a few times. This rearrangement joins TRBV11-1 to TRBJ2-1; possibly TRBD2 for D (5 bases). Germline CDR1 reads SGHAT; CDR2 reads FQDESV (reference sequence). The CDR3 sequence is 13 residues long. The V end lost 5 bases, the J end lost 7 bases, and 12 bases lay between the germline ends. CDR3 region: CASSIGLQNEQFF. CDR3 bases: TGTGCCAGCAGCATCGGACTGCAGAATGAGCAGTTCTTC. Together with reference TRBV11-1 and TRBJ2-1, the CDR3 gives the full variable domain: EAEVAQSPRYKITEKSQAVAFWCDPISGHATLYWYRQILGQGPELLVQFQDESVVDDSQLPKDRFSAERLKGVDSTLKIQPAELGDSAMYLCASSIGLQNEQFFGPGTRLTVL.

This chain uses TRBV5-5 with TRBJ2-1; no clear D gene. The germline V gene encodes CDR1 SGHKS and CDR2 YYEKEE (reference sequence). This CDR3 comprises 12 residues. Trimming shortened V by 2 bases and J by 10 bases, and 10 bases separated the two germline ends. The CDR3 DNA follows: TGTGCCAGCAGCTTTCGGGTTAACGAGCAGTTCTTC. It specifies CASSFRVNEQFF.

The chain recombines TRBV11-2 with TRBJ1-1; possibly TRBD1 for D (5 bases). CDR1 is SGHAT and CDR2 is FQNNGV in the germline V gene. This CDR3 contains 14 residues. V was cut by 5 bases and J by 3 bases, with 13 bases left in between. The CDR3 sequence is CASSPEWGYTEAFF. The CDR3 DNA reads TGTGCCAGCAGCCCTGAGTGGGGGTACACTGAAGCTTTCTTT.

The chain joins TRBV12-3 or TRBV12-4 to TRBJ1-5; no definite D call. The CDR3 runs to 13 residues. Trimming took 3 bases from V and 0 from J, leaving 3 bases between them. CDR3 in amino acids: CASSFTSNQPQHF. The CDR3 DNA sequence: TGTGCCAGCAGTTTTACTAGCAATCAGCCCCAGCATTTT.

The chain is built from TRBV2 and TRBJ1-4, with D maybe TRBD1 (6 bases). Germline V gene sequence: CDR1 SNHLY, CDR2 FYNNEI. V shed 7 bases and J shed 2 bases, with 8 bases lying between them. The CDR3 is 13 amino acids. This CDR3 reads CASKTGTNEKLFF. CDR3 sequence (DNA): TGTGCCAGCAAAACAGGGACTAATGAAAAACTGTTTTTT.